Following are 31 T cell receptor beta chains from one sample sequenced in a study of cytomegalovirus exposure and HLA in healthy donors. Primers: 60 Vbeta forward and 13 Jbeta reverse. Sequenced by immunoSEQ multiplex PCR; TCRdb stores in-frame clones only, minus some. Counted here are more than 70,000 clones, approximately 83% occurring once; the ten biggest clones make up about 3.1%. Sequencing input: PBMCs. These TCRs come from a man between 40 and 49 years old in good health and CMV-seronegative.

V usage is TRBV7-9 and J usage is TRBJ1-2; TRBD1 matches at 9 bases. Trimming took 6 bases from V and 1 from J; bases not matched to a gene: 9. This CDR3 has 16 amino acids. CDR1 is SEHNR, CDR2 FQNEAQ, per germline (reference sequence). The CDR3 spells CASRDSGTGSNYGYTF. The DNA for the CDR3 is TGTGCCAGCAGAGACTCCGGGACAGGGAGTAACTATGGCTACACCTTC.

This chain uses TRBV28 with TRBJ1-6; 9 bases agree with TRBD1. In germline, CDR1 is MDHEN, CDR2 SYDVKM. CDR3 size: 15 residues. V lost 6 bases to trimming and J lost 9 bases; unmatched junction nucleotides: 9. CDR3 in amino acids: CASSERTGAISPLHF. The CDR3 DNA reads TGTGCCAGCAGCGAGAGGACAGGGGCTATTTCACCCCTCCACTTT.

This sequence joins TRBV7-3 and TRBJ1-2; possible D gene TRBD1, 5 bases. V lost 2 bases and J 2 bases, leaving 12 bases between the germline ends. Germline V gives CDR1 SGHTA, CDR2 FQGTGA. The CDR3 is 15 amino acids. For the CDR3, the DNA is TGTGCCAGCAGCTTACTCAGGGAAGACAACTATGGCTACACCTTC. Translation gives CASSLLREDNYGYTF.

The chain recombines TRBV7-2 with TRBJ1-5, with D uncertain. Between the trimmed V and J ends, which lost 1 base and 4 bases, there was a span of 11 bases. This CDR3 region has 15 residues. Looked up from germline, CDR1 is SGHTA and CDR2 is FQGNSA. This CDR3 reads CASSLVAQTNQPQHF. The CDR3 coding sequence is TGTGCCAGCAGCTTAGTCGCTCAAACTAATCAGCCCCAGCATTTT.

A note on this clone: At one boundary the junction diverges from the germline segment, which might be a read error. V is TRBV14 and J is TRBJ1-1; D ambiguous. The CDR3 runs to 13 residues. The germline CDR1 and CDR2 sequences are SGHDN and FVKESK. The CDR3 DNA follows: TGTGTCAGCAGCCAAGATCTCGGCACTGAAGCTTTCTTT. It specifies CVSSQDLGTEAFF.

V is TRBV5-1 and J is TRBJ2-3, with TRBD2 identical over 10 bases. Germline CDR1 is SGHRS and CDR2 is YFSETQ. The CDR3 is made up of 15 amino acids. V was clipped by 2 bases and J by 4 bases; unmatched bases: 4. The CDR3 loop is CASSLAGGQSDTQYF. DNA for the CDR3: TGCGCCAGCAGCTTAGCGGGGGGGCAGTCAGATACGCAGTATTTT.

The gene calls are TRBV5-1 and TRBJ1-5, with 12 bases identical to TRBD1. Germline CDR1 and CDR2: SGHRS and YFSETQ. The V segment lost 4 bases and the J segment 7 bases; nucleotides outside the gene matches: 6. The CDR3 contains 15 residues. The CDR3 region has the DNA TGCGCCAGCAGCCCGGACGGGACAGGGGGCCAGCCCCAGCATTTT. Translating it yields CASSPDGTGGQPQHF.

The sample holds one count of this clone. V and J are TRBV19 and TRBJ2-5, with TRBD1 as a possible D gene (6 bases). The better agreement between TRBJ2-7 and the DNA end casts doubt on the J call. The CDR3 spans 13 residues. Germline values: CDR1 LNHDA, CDR2 SQIVND (reference sequence). CDR3 sequence (DNA): TGTGCCAGTAGGACCCAGGGGCAGGACGAGCAGTACTTC. Translating it yields CASRTQGQDEQYF.

In nucleotides, the CDR3 is TGTGCCAGCAGCTTAGTAATGGGGCTCGAGCAGTACTTC. Its translation is CASSLVMGLEQYF. The V and J genes are TRBV7-9 and TRBJ2-7; D might be TRBD1 (5 bases). Trimming cost V 1 base and J 6 bases, with 10 bases left between them. Per germline, CDR1 SEHNR and CDR2 FQNEAQ (reference sequence). The CDR3 is 13 residues long.

This clone showed up just a few times. V is TRBV9 and J is TRBJ2-3; 9 bases fit TRBD2. The germline V gene has CDR1 SGDLS and CDR2 YYNGEE. Germline trimming cut 3 bases from V and 3 bases from J; bases unmatched to any gene: 5. The CDR3 has 15 amino acids. For the CDR3, the DNA is TGTGCCAGCAGCGCCCGGACTAGCGAGACAGATACGCAGTATTTT. Its protein product is CASSARTSETDTQYF.

The V and J genes are TRBV4-1 and TRBJ2-5, with TRBD2 as a possible D gene (6 bases). The V gene's germline CDR1 is MGHRA and CDR2 YSYEKL. The CDR3 spans 14 residues. Trimming took off 1 base at V and 5 bases at J, with 11 bases between the two ends. CDR3 in amino acids: CASSQGAREETQYF. DNA for the CDR3: TGCGCCAGCAGCCAAGGGGCTCGGGAGGAGACCCAGTACTTC.

The chain is built from TRBV6-6 and TRBJ1-6; no firm D call. V lost 0 bases and J lost 9, with 6 bases in between. Per germline, CDR1 MNHNY and CDR2 SVGAGI (reference sequence). The CDR3 extends over 13 amino acids. The CDR3 DNA reads as TGTGCCAGCAGTTACTCGACAAGTTCACCCCTCCACTTT. This gives the protein CASSYSTSSPLHF.

The genes are TRBV6-5 and TRBJ1-2, with TRBD1 matching 7 bases. Trimming removed 6 bases from V and 8 bases from J; junction bases left unmatched: 12. The germline V gene has CDR1 MNHEY and CDR2 SVGAGI. The CDR3 runs 14 residues. CDR3 nucleotide sequence: TGTGCCAGCAGGCAGGAGGGGTCAGGGGGGGGCTACACCTTC. Protein product: CASRQEGSGGGYTF.

This clone was seen only a few times. The chain links TRBV27 to TRBJ1-1; TRBD1 is a possible D gene (6 bases). This CDR3 is built from 13 residues. Germline CDR1 and CDR2: MNHEY and SMNVEV (reference sequence). V gave up 3 bases and J gave up 6 bases, with 11 bases separating them. DNA for the CDR3: TGTGCCAGCAGTTTTACAGGGATTTCTGAAGCTTTCTTT. It translates to CASSFTGISEAFF.

V is TRBV7-2 and J is TRBJ2-3; possible D gene TRBD2, 6 bases. V was cut by 2 bases and J by 3 bases, with 12 bases left in between. This CDR3 is 15 amino acids long. Germline assignment: CDR1 SGHTA and CDR2 FQGNSA. This chain's CDR3 is CASSLRLVGTDTQYF. CDR3 in DNA: TGTGCCAGCAGCTTAAGACTAGTGGGGACAGATACGCAGTATTTT.

The CDR3 DNA follows: TGTGCCAGCAGCTTTTACTACGAGCAGTACTTC. Protein sequence: CASSFYYEQYF. This chain connects TRBV13 to TRBJ2-5; D is unclear. With the DNA end fitting TRBJ2-7 better, the J assignment may be wrong. The CDR3 is 11 residues long. CDR1 and CDR2 from the germline V gene are PRHDT and FYEKMQ (reference sequence).

This clone turned up a few times. The chain uses TRBV7-8 and TRBJ1-5; 7 bases are shared with TRBD1. The CDR3 length is 15 residues. Trimming at V came to 2 bases and at J to 1 base, leaving 2 bases not matched to a gene. Germline-derived CDR1 and CDR2 are SGHVS and FQNEAQ. CDR3 coding DNA: TGTGCCAGCAGCTTACAGGGGGTGAGCAATCAGCCCCAGCATTTT. Protein product: CASSLQGVSNQPQHF.

This clone showed up just a few times. V is TRBV2 and J is TRBJ1-1, with D possibly TRBD1 on 6 matching bases. Germline V gene sequence: CDR1 SNHLY, CDR2 FYNNEI. CDR3 size: 15 residues. V was clipped by 4 bases and J by 1 base, with 13 bases between them. The CDR3 spells CASSGQGRGNTEAFF. For the CDR3, the DNA is TGTGCCAGCAGTGGGCAGGGGCGCGGGAACACTGAAGCTTTCTTT.

The chain uses TRBV11-2 and TRBJ1-1, with D possibly matching TRBD1 (6 bases). Germline V gene lookup returns CDR1 SGHAT and CDR2 FQNNGV. V dropped 5 bases and J dropped 4 bases, with 14 bases sitting between them. CDR3 size: 14 residues. Written as DNA, the CDR3 is TGTGCCAGCAGCCCGAGGACAGAAACCACTGAAGCTTTCTTT. The encoded protein is CASSPRTETTEAFF.

The rearrangement links TRBV19 to TRBJ1-2; a weak D match, TRBD1 (6 bases). The V end lost 0 bases, the J end lost 4 bases, and 15 bases lay between the germline ends. CDR3 length: 16 residues. Germline CDR1 reads LNHDA; CDR2 reads SQIVND (reference sequence). In DNA, the CDR3 is TGTGCCAGTAGTATAGACTTTAACAGGGCAATCTATGGCTACACCTTC. Its protein is CASSIDFNRAIYGYTF.

This chain connects TRBV30 to TRBJ2-5; D possibly corresponds to TRBD1 (6 bases). The ends were cut back, 4 bases at V and 1 base at J, with 13 bases in the middle. CDR3 length: 14 residues. Germline V gene sequence: CDR1 GTSNPN, CDR2 SVGIG (reference sequence). The CDR3 reads CAWTRGPGQETQYF. The CDR3 region has the DNA TGTGCCTGGACCAGGGGCCCCGGCCAAGAGACCCAGTACTTC.

The chain uses TRBV5-4 and TRBJ1-1; tentatively, D is TRBD1 (6 bases). The CDR3 sequence is 16 residues long. CDR1 SGHNT and CDR2 YYREEE come from the germline V gene (reference sequence). The V end lost 2 bases, the J end lost 2 bases, and 16 bases lay between the germline ends. CDR3 sequence (DNA): TGTGCCAGCAGCTTCATCCCGGGACAAAGTAACACTGAAGCTTTCTTT. This codes for CASSFIPGQSNTEAFF.

In its sample, this clone was seen a few times. The chain has TRBV6-5 and TRBJ2-5; D ambiguous. V was cut by 6 bases and J by 5 bases, with 13 bases left in between. The CDR3 covers 13 residues. Germline lookup yields CDR1 MNHEY and CDR2 SVGAGI. CDR3 DNA sequence: TGTGCCAGCAGCAGGCAAAGGTTGGAGACCCAGTACTTC. Its translation is CASSRQRLETQYF.

The chain couples TRBV11-2 to TRBJ2-3; 9 bases agree with TRBD1. The junction had 4 bases not matched to a gene; V was cut back by 4 bases and J by 2 bases. The CDR3 sequence is 15 residues long. Germline assignment: CDR1 SGHAT and CDR2 FQNNGV. In nucleotides, the CDR3 is TGTGCCAGCAGCTCCGGGACAGGGTACACAGATACGCAGTATTTT. Residues: CASSSGTGYTDTQYF.

CDR3 in DNA: TGTGCCAGCAGTGATTGGGGGCCTGGCCAGCATAGCAATCAGCCCCAGCATTTT. It encodes CASSDWGPGQHSNQPQHF. The rearrangement uses TRBV6-1 and TRBJ1-5; weak D call: TRBD1 (6 bases). The V gene's germline CDR1 is MNHNS and CDR2 SASEGT. V lost 3 bases and J lost 0, with 18 bases in between. CDR3 size: 18 residues.

The chain recombines TRBV7-2 with TRBJ1-5, with D hard to call. CDR1 is SGHTA, CDR2 FQGNSA, per germline. Trimming took 3 bases from V and 5 from J, leaving 8 bases between them. This CDR3 is built from 13 residues. In DNA, the CDR3 is TGTGCCAGCAGCTTTCAACGAGATCAGCCCCAGCATTTT. Residues: CASSFQRDQPQHF.

The chain employs TRBV12-5 and TRBJ1-2; the D is unclear. The CDR3 is made up of 14 amino acids. The V end lost 4 bases, the J end lost 5 bases, and 14 bases lay between the germline ends. The germline CDR1 and CDR2 sequences are LGHNT and FRNRAP. CDR3 in DNA: TGTGCTAGTGGTTCCCTCAGCGGGAGGTATGGCTACACCTTC. It translates to CASGSLSGRYGYTF.

V is TRBV4-2 and J is TRBJ2-7; D not resolved. The germline V gene has CDR1 LGHNA and CDR2 YNFKEQ. There are 15 residues in the CDR3. V lost 1 base to trimming and J lost 6 bases, with 16 bases between them. CDR3 nucleotides: TGTGCCAGCAGCCAAGCTGGCCCGCCGCCTTCCGAGCAGTACTTC. Translation gives CASSQAGPPPSEQYF.

This sequence joins TRBV7-2 and TRBJ1-5, with TRBD1 as a possible D gene (5 bases). The CDR3 length is 14 residues. With 5 bases removed from V and 11 bases from J, the gap between germline ends came to 19 bases. CDR1 SGHTA and CDR2 FQGNSA come from the germline V gene. CDR3 bases: TGTGCCAGCAGCCTCCGGGACGGGGGTAGGGCCCAGCATTTT. This encodes CASSLRDGGRAQHF.

Only a few counts were recorded for this clone. V usage is TRBV12-2 and J usage is TRBJ1-2; the D call TRBD1 from the table was never checked on the DNA. TRBV12-2 is annotated as a pseudogene. This CDR3 spans 15 amino acids. The CDR3 protein is CASRSTGQGVYGYTF. CDR3 nucleotide sequence: TGTGCAAGTCGCTCGACAGGGCAGGGGGTCTATGGCTACACCTTC.

The chain employs TRBV6-5 and TRBJ2-2; possible D gene TRBD2, 7 bases. The CDR3 length is 15 residues. CDR1 is MNHEY, CDR2 SVGAGI, per germline. The V end lost 7 bases, the J end lost 0 bases, and 12 bases lay between the germline ends. As DNA, the CDR3 is TGTGCCAGCACGGCGGGGGCCCCGAACACCGGGGAGCTGTTTTTT. Amino acids: CASTAGAPNTGELFF.